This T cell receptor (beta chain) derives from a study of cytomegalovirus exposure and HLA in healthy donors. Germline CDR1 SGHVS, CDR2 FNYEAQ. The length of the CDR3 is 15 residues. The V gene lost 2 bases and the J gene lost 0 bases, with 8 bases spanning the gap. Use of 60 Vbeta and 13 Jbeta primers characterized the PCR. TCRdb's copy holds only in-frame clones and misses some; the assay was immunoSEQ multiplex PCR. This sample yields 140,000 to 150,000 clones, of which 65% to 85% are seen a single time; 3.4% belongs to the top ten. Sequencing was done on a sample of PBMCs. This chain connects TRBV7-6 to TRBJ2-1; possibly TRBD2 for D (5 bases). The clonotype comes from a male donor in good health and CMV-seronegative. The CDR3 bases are TGTGCCAGCAGCTTATCGGGGAGCTCCTACAATGAGCAGTTCTTC. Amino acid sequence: CASSLSGSSYNEQFF.